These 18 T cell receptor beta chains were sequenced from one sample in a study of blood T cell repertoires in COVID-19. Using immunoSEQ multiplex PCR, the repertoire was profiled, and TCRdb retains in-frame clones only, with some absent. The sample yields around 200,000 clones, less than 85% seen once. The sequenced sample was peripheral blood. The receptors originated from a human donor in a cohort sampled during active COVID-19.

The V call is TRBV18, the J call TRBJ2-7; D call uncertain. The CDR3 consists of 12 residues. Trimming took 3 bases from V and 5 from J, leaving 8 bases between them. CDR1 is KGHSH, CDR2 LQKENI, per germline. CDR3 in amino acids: CASSPGPDEQYF. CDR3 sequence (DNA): TGTGCCAGCTCACCCGGTCCGGACGAGCAGTACTTC.

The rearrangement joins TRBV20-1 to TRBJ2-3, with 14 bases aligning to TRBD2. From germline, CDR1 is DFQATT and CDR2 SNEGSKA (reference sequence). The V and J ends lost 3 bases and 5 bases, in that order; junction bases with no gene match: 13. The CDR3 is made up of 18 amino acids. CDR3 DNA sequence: TGCAGTGCTAGTAGTACACGACTAGCGGGGGGGCCAGGAGATACGCAGTATTTT. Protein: CSASSTRLAGGPGDTQYF.

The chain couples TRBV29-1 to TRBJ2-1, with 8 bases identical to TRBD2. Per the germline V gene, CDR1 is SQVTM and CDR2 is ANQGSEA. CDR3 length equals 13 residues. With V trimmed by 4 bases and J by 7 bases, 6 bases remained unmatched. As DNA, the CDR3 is TGCAGCGTTGCTCGGGGGGGGGTGAATGAGCAGTTCTTC. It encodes CSVARGGVNEQFF.

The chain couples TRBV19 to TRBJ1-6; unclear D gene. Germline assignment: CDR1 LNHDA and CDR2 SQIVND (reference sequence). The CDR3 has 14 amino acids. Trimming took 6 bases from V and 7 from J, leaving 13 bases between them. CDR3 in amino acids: CASSERAGNSPLHF. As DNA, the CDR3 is TGTGCCAGTAGCGAGAGGGCTGGGAATTCACCCCTCCACTTT.

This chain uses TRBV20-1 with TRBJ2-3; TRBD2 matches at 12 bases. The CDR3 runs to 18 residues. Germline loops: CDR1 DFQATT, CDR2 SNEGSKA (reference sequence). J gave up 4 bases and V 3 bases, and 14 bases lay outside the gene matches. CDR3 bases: TGCAGTGCTAGTGGGCATGGACTAGCGGGGTACATTCCAGATACGCAGTATTTT. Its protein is CSASGHGLAGYIPDTQYF.

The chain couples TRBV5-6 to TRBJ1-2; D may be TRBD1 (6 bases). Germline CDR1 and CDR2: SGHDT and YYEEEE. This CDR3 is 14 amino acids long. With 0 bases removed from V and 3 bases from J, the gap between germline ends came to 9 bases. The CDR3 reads CASSLVGADYGYTF. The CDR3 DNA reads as TGTGCCAGCAGCTTGGTGGGGGCTGACTATGGCTACACCTTC.

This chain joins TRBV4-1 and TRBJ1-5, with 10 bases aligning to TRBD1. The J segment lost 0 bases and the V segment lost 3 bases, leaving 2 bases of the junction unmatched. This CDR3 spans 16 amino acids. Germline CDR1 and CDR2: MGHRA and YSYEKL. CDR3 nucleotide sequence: TGCGCCAGCAGCCACTGGACAGGGGGTAGCAATCAGCCCCAGCATTTT. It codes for CASSHWTGGSNQPQHF.

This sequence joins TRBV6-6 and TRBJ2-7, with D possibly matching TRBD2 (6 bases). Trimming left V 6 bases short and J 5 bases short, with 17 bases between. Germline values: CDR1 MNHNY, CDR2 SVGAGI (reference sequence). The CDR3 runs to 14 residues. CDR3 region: CASRPRGVYHEQYF. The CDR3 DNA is TGTGCCAGCAGACCCCGCGGGGTTTATCACGAGCAGTACTTC.

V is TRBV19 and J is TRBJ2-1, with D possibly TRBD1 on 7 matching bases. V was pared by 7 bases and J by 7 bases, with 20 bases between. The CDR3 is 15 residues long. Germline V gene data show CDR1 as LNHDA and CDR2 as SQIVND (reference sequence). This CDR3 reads CASKGGDRAKNEQFF. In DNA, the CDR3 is TGTGCCAGTAAGGGGGGAGACAGGGCGAAAAATGAGCAGTTCTTC.

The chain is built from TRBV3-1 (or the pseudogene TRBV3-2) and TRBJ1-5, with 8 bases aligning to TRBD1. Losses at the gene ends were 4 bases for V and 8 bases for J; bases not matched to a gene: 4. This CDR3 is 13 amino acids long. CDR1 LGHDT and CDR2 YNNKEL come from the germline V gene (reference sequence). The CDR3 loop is CASSPGGQEPQHF. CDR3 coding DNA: TGTGCCAGCAGCCCAGGGGGACAGGAGCCCCAGCATTTT.

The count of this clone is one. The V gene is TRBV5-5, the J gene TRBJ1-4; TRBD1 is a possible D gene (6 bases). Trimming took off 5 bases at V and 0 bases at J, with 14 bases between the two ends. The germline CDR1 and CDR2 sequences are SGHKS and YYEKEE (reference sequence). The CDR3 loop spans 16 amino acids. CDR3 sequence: CASSLDRLATNEKLFF. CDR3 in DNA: TGTGCCAGCAGTTTAGACAGGCTTGCAACTAATGAAAAACTGTTTTTT.

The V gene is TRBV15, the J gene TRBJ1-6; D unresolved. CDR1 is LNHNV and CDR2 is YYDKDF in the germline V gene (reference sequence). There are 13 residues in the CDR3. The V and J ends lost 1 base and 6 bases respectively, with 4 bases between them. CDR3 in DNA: TGTGCCACCAGCAGAGCTTCTAATTCACCCCTCCACTTT. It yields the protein CATSRASNSPLHF.

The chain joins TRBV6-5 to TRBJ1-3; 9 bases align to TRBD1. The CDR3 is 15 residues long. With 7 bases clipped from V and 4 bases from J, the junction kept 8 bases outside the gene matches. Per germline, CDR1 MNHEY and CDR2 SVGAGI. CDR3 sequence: CASTRDRESGNTIYF. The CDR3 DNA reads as TGTGCCAGCACTAGGGACAGGGAGTCCGGAAACACCATATATTTT.

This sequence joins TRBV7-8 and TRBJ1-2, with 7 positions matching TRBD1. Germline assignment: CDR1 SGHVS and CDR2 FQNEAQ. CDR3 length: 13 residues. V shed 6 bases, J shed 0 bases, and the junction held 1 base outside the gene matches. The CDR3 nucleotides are TGTGCCAGCAGGGGACAGCCTAACTATGGCTACACCTTC. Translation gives CASRGQPNYGYTF.

CDR3: CASSWGLDREQFF. CDR3 coding DNA: TGTGCCAGCAGTTGGGGCCTCGACCGTGAGCAGTTCTTC. J is TRBJ2-1 and V is TRBV2; D is perhaps TRBD1 (5 bases). The CDR3 totals 13 residues. The germline CDR1 and CDR2 sequences are SNHLY and FYNNEI. Trimming cost V 5 bases and J 9 bases, with 14 bases left between them.

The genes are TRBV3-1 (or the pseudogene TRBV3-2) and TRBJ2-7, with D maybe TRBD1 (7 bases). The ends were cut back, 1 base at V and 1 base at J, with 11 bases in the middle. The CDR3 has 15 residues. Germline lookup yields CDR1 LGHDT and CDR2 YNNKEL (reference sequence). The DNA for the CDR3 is TGTGCCAGCAGCCAAGTTCCAGGGGGGTCCTACGAGCAGTACTTC. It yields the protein CASSQVPGGSYEQYF.

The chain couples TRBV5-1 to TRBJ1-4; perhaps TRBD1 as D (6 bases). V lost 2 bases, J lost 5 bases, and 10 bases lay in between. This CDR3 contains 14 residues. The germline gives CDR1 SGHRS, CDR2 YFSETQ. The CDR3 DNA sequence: TGCGCCAGCAGCTTTTCAGGGGCCAATGAAAAACTGTTTTTT. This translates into CASSFSGANEKLFF.

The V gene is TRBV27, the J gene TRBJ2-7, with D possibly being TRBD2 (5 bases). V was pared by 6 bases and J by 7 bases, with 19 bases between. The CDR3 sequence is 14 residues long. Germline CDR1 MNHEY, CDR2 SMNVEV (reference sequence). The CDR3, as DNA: TGTGCCAGCAGACCCCTCGGCAAGCCGGGGGAGCAGTACTTC. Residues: CASRPLGKPGEQYF.